Below, one T cell receptor (beta chain) is given with its context. This sample is drawn from a study of blood T cell repertoires in COVID-19. Study background: Spain, Italy and the United States supplied samples that represented acute and convalescent COVID-19.

Clones were sequenced by immunoSEQ multiplex PCR, and TCRdb holds only the in-frame ones, with some missing. The table has fewer than 400,000 clones, about 87% seen once; the top ten hold around 10%. Germline values: CDR1 SGHNT, CDR2 YYREEE (reference sequence). This CDR3 region has 16 residues. Trimming took off 1 base at V and 1 base at J, with 14 bases between the two ends. The specimen was PBMCs or T cells enriched from blood (not recorded which). The chain uses TRBV5-4 and TRBJ1-1; tentative D call: TRBD1 (5 bases). The TCR originated in a woman aged 18-29 years who had recovered from COVID-19. The CDR3 is CASSLKGAGPNTEAFF. CDR3 nucleotide sequence: TGTGCCAGCAGCTTGAAAGGGGCAGGACCGAACACTGAAGCTTTCTTT.